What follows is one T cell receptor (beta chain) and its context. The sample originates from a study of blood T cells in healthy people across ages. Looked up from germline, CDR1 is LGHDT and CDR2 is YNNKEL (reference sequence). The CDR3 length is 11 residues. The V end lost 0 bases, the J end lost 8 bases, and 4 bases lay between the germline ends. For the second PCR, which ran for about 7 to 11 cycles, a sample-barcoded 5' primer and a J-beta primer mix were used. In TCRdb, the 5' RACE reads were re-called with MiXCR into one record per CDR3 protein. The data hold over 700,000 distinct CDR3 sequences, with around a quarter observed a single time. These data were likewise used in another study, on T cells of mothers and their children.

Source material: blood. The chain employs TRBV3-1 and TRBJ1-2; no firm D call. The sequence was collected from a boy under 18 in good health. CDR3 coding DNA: TGTGCCAGCAGCCAAGAGACGGGCTACACCTTC. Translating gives CASSQETGYTF.